One sample yielded the 27 T cell receptor beta chains listed below, sequenced in a study of post-analysis software for immune sequencing data. Regarding the study as a whole: A handful of TRBV segments appeared more often in patients than in controls, and TRBV5-6, TRBV5-1 and TRBV20-1 were among these.

These TCRs' antigens remain unknown. cDNA libraries of TCR beta carried unique molecular identifiers. Each CDR3 protein is one row after TCRdb ran MiXCR on the PCR reads. The sample contains a few hundred thousand distinct CDR3 sequences, approximately 33% of which appear only once. The material sequenced was blood. These receptors all stem from a girl aged 5 to 17 with multiple sclerosis.

The V call is TRBV12-5, the J call TRBJ2-5; D is undetermined. This CDR3 has 11 amino acids. V gave up 3 bases and J gave up 4 bases, with 3 bases separating them. Germline assignment: CDR1 LGHNT and CDR2 FRNRAP. In nucleotides, the CDR3 is TGTGCTAGTGGTTTAGGAGAGACCCAGTACTTC. Translation gives CASGLGETQYF.

Only a few counts were recorded for this clonotype. The V and J genes are TRBV7-2 and TRBJ2-2, with 13 bases matching TRBD2. The CDR3 extends over 17 amino acids. Trimming removed 4 bases from V and 2 bases from J; junction bases left unmatched: 4. Germline V lookup: CDR1 SGHTA, CDR2 FQGNSA. CDR3 sequence: CASSSGLAGVNTGELFF. Written as DNA, the CDR3 is TGTGCCAGCAGCTCTGGACTAGCGGGGGTCAACACCGGGGAGCTGTTTTTT.

This clonotype was recorded once. The chain combines TRBV2 with TRBJ1-5; D uncertain. The CDR3 totals 13 residues. Trimming left V 5 bases short and J 3 bases short, with 8 bases between. Germline assignment: CDR1 SNHLY and CDR2 FYNNEI. The CDR3 coding sequence is TGTGCCAGCAGTACGGACTTCAATCAGCCCCAGCATTTT. It yields the protein CASSTDFNQPQHF.

This chain joins TRBV5-1 and TRBJ2-7; D remains ambiguous. Germline V gives CDR1 SGHRS, CDR2 YFSETQ. CDR3 length: 13 residues. V was pared by 5 bases and J by 5 bases, with 14 bases between. The CDR3 DNA reads TGCGCCAGCAGAAAGTACGGGTTGGACGAGCAGTACTTC. Encoded protein: CASRKYGLDEQYF.

This clonotype came up once. The V gene is TRBV20-1, the J gene TRBJ1-1; TRBD1 might be the D (5 bases). With 4 bases removed from V and 7 bases from J, the gap between germline ends came to 10 bases. CDR3 size: 11 residues. CDR1 is DFQATT and CDR2 is SNEGSKA in the germline V gene (reference sequence). Here the CDR3 DNA reads TGCAGTGCTACGGAGGACAATGAAGCTTTCTTT. The encoded protein is CSATEDNEAFF.

This chain uses TRBV27 with TRBJ2-7, with D possibly being TRBD1 (6 bases). V was shortened by 7 bases and J by 0 bases, with 10 bases between the two germline ends. The CDR3 length is 13 residues. Germline CDR1 and CDR2: MNHEY and SMNVEV (reference sequence). CDR3 amino acids: CASKTGISYEQYF. CDR3 coding DNA: TGTGCCAGCAAAACAGGGATCTCCTACGAGCAGTACTTC.

As to this clonotype: A read error may explain this, as a much larger clone is one base away. The chain links TRBV5-5 to TRBJ2-1, with no clear D. The V end lost 0 bases, the J end lost 6 bases, and 10 bases lay between the germline ends. The germline V gene encodes CDR1 SGHKS and CDR2 YYEKEE (reference sequence). There are 14 residues in the CDR3. The CDR3 DNA sequence: TGTGCCAGCAGCTTGGCTACTTCCATCAATGAGCAGTTCTTC. Its protein is CASSLATSINEQFF.

The CDR3 spells CASRPTLGSPLHF. In nucleotides, the CDR3 is TGTGCCAGCAGGCCCACGTTAGGTTCACCCCTCCACTTT. The genes are TRBV7-2 and TRBJ1-6, with D unresolved. The germline CDR1 and CDR2 sequences are SGHTA and FQGNSA. V dropped 6 bases and J dropped 9 bases, with 12 bases sitting between them. The CDR3 contains 13 residues.

V usage is TRBV5-1 and J usage is TRBJ2-5; no clear D gene. CDR1 and CDR2 from the germline V gene are SGHRS and YFSETQ. The CDR3 covers 12 residues. The V end lost 5 bases, the J end lost 3 bases, and 8 bases lay between the germline ends. The CDR3 nucleotides read TGCGCCAGCAGTATAGGGAAAGAGACCCAGTACTTC. This codes for CASSIGKETQYF.

At least ten counts were recorded for this clonotype. J is TRBJ2-4 and V is TRBV29-1; D is possibly TRBD2 (7 bases). The CDR3 spans 14 residues. V was trimmed by 4 bases and J by 2 bases, leaving 12 bases between them. Germline CDR1 and CDR2: SQVTM and ANQGSEA. The CDR3 bases are TGCAGCGTTGGGGAGGGGGTAACCAAAAACATTCAGTACTTC. It encodes CSVGEGVTKNIQYF. Complete variable domain (other parts from reference TRBV29-1 and TRBJ2-4): SAVISQKPSRDICQRGTSLTIQCQVDSQVTMMFWYRQQPGQSLTLIATANQGSEATYESGFVIDKFPISRPNLTFSTLTVSNMSPEDSSIYLCSVGEGVTKNIQYFGAGTRLSVL.

The CDR3 reads CASSRGDNSNQPQHF. In DNA, the CDR3 is TGTGCCAGCAGCCGCGGGGACAATAGCAATCAGCCCCAGCATTTT. The chain links TRBV7-9 to TRBJ1-5; a weak D match, TRBD1 (6 bases). Trimming left V 5 bases short and J 0 bases short, with 11 bases between. The V gene's germline CDR1 is SEHNR and CDR2 FQNEAQ (reference sequence). CDR3 length: 15 residues.

A single count supports this clonotype. The gene calls are TRBV7-2 and TRBJ2-5; 10 bases align to TRBD1. The CDR3 spans 16 residues. Trimming took 9 bases from V and 7 from J; bases not matched to a gene: 17. Germline loops: CDR1 SGHTA, CDR2 FQGNSA. In DNA, the CDR3 is TGTGCCAGTAGTACCCGCCGGACAGGGGGAGGGGGGACCCAGTACTTC. This translates into CASSTRRTGGGGTQYF. The whole variable domain, remainder taken from reference TRBV7-2 and TRBJ2-5, is GAGVSQSPSNKVTEKGKDVELRCDPISGHTALYWYRQSLGQGLEFLIYFQGNSAPDKSGLPSDRFSAERTGGSVSTLTIQRTQQEDSAVYLCASSTRRTGGGGTQYFGPGTRLLVL.

The rearrangement uses TRBV20-1 and TRBJ1-5; no firm D call. This CDR3 is built from 13 residues. The germline V and J ends were trimmed by 5 bases and 3 bases, with 11 bases remaining between them. Per the germline V gene, CDR1 is DFQATT and CDR2 is SNEGSKA (reference sequence). DNA of the CDR3: TGCAGTGCTCTCCCTATTTCCAATCAGCCCCAGCATTTT. It is translated as CSALPISNQPQHF.

The table lists this clonotype with a few counts. The chain recombines TRBV12-3 or TRBV12-4 with TRBJ2-7; the D gene could be TRBD1 or TRBD2 (7 bases each). This CDR3 is 14 amino acids long. The CDR3 loop reads CASQGGGLLDEQYF. CDR3 nucleotide sequence: TGTGCAAGCCAGGGAGGGGGCCTCTTGGACGAGCAGTACTTC.

This clonotype showed up just a few times. The chain carries TRBV3-1 and TRBJ2-1; 8 bases line up with TRBD1. The CDR3 length is 12 residues. The V segment lost 1 base and the J segment 10 bases; nucleotides outside the gene matches: 0. In germline, CDR1 is LGHDT, CDR2 YNNKEL (reference sequence). CDR3 coding DNA: TGTGCCAGCAGCCAAGGGGACAGGGAGCAGTTCTTC. It codes for CASSQGDREQFF.

This chain joins TRBV6-2 or TRBV6-3 and TRBJ2-7; 7 nucleotides line up with TRBD1. The ends lost 6 bases at V and 1 base at J; junction bases unmatched: 6. Germline lookup yields CDR1 MNHEY and CDR2 SVGEGT. The CDR3 is 14 residues long. CDR3 sequence reads: CASRRTGRSYEQYF. CDR3 nucleotides: TGTGCCAGCAGAAGGACAGGACGATCCTACGAGCAGTACTTC.

This clonotype was observed a few times. The CDR3, as DNA: TGTGCCAGCAGCTCCCCGGATGGGCAAGAGACCCAGTACTTC. Protein: CASSSPDGQETQYF. The V and J genes are TRBV7-9 and TRBJ2-5; D ambiguous. Germline CDR1 is SEHNR and CDR2 is FQNEAQ (reference sequence). Between the trimmed V and J ends, which lost 4 bases and 2 bases, there was a span of 11 bases. This CDR3 comprises 14 residues.

The V call is TRBV7-3, the J call TRBJ2-1, with TRBD1 matching 11 bases. Germline trimming cut 5 bases from V and 5 bases from J; bases unmatched to any gene: 5. The germline gives CDR1 SGHTA, CDR2 FQGTGA. The CDR3 sequence is 15 residues long. The CDR3 protein is CASSLGQGADNEQFF. In DNA, the CDR3 is TGTGCCAGCAGCCTCGGACAGGGGGCGGACAATGAGCAGTTCTTC.

V is TRBV4-1 and J is TRBJ1-1, with TRBD1 as a possible D gene (5 bases). The ends were cut back, 4 bases at V and 1 base at J, with 22 bases in the middle. This CDR3 has 18 residues. CDR1 MGHRA and CDR2 YSYEKL come from the germline V gene. The CDR3 DNA is TGCGCCAGCAGCCTCGGGACCCAAGCAGGGATAAAGAACACTGAAGCTTTCTTT. It codes for CASSLGTQAGIKNTEAFF.

The table lists this clonotype with a few counts. The chain links TRBV7-9 to TRBJ1-1; 7 bases are shared with TRBD1. V shed 0 bases and J 6 bases; nucleotides not matched to a gene: 4. The CDR3 covers 14 residues. The germline V gene encodes CDR1 SEHNR and CDR2 FQNEAQ (reference sequence). The CDR3 region has the DNA TGTGCCAGCAGCTTAGCTGGGGGACAGCCTGAAGCTTTCTTT. Translation: CASSLAGGQPEAFF. The variable domain in full, with the rest retrieved from reference TRBV7-9 and TRBJ1-1, is DTGVSQNPRHKITKRGQNVTFRCDPISEHNRLYWYRQTLGQGPEFLTYFQNEAQLEKSRLLSDRFSAERPKGSFSTLEIQRTEQGDSAMYLCASSLAGGQPEAFFGQGTRLTVV.

This chain links TRBV12-3 or TRBV12-4 with TRBJ1-4; the match to TRBD1 covers 7 bases. This CDR3 comprises 14 residues. The junction had 7 bases not matched to a gene; V was cut back by 4 bases and J by 8 bases. CDR3 sequence reads: CASSSQGEEEKLFF. The CDR3 DNA is TGTGCCAGCAGTTCTCAGGGGGAGGAAGAAAAACTGTTTTTT.

This chain links TRBV5-1 with TRBJ2-7; 8 bases agree with TRBD1. CDR1 SGHRS and CDR2 YFSETQ come from the germline V gene. CDR3 length: 13 amino acids. With 7 bases clipped from V and 0 bases from J, the junction kept 3 bases outside the gene matches. DNA of the CDR3: TGCGCCAGCGGAACAGGGGGCTCCTACGAGCAGTACTTC. This gives the protein CASGTGGSYEQYF.

This clonotype was counted a few times. The V gene is TRBV3-1, the J gene TRBJ2-4; D is possibly TRBD1 (5 bases). Germline V gene data show CDR1 as LGHDT and CDR2 as YNNKEL (reference sequence). Trimming took off 1 base at V and 4 bases at J, with 20 bases between the two ends. CDR3 length equals 18 residues. The CDR3 protein is CASSQGEVTERSKNIQYF. The CDR3 coding sequence is TGTGCCAGCAGCCAAGGAGAGGTGACAGAAAGATCTAAAAACATTCAGTACTTC. The whole variable domain, filled in from reference TRBV3-1 and TRBJ2-4, reads DTAVSQTPKYLVTQMGNDKSIKCEQNLGHDTMYWYKQDSKKFLKIMFSYNNKELIINETVPNRFSPKSPDKAHLNLHINSLELGDSAVYFCASSQGEVTERSKNIQYFGAGTRLSVL.

The chain is built from TRBV28 and TRBJ2-7; maybe TRBD2 (6 bases). The germline V and J ends were trimmed by 5 bases and 3 bases, with 14 bases remaining between them. Germline CDR1 MDHEN, CDR2 SYDVKM. This CDR3 comprises 14 residues. The CDR3 sequence: CASSPRRGIYEQYF. The CDR3 DNA sequence: TGTGCCAGCAGTCCACGGAGGGGCATCTACGAGCAGTACTTC.

This clonotype turned up a few times. V is TRBV6-5 and J is TRBJ2-1, with 7 bases aligning to TRBD2. CDR3 size: 17 residues. V gave up 4 bases and J gave up 2 bases; unmatched junction bases: 11. Germline V gene lookup returns CDR1 MNHEY and CDR2 SVGAGI. The CDR3 DNA is TGTGCCAGCAGTTCCCTCCGGACTAGTGCCACCTACAATGAGCAGTTCTTC. Its translation is CASSSLRTSATYNEQFF.

V and J are TRBV12-3 or TRBV12-4 and TRBJ1-5; D might be TRBD1 (5 bases). This CDR3 has 13 residues. V dropped 5 bases and J dropped 5 bases, with 10 bases sitting between them. The CDR3 DNA is TGTGCCAGCAGTACGGGGGGGGATCAGCCCCAGCATTTT. Protein product: CASSTGGDQPQHF.

Only a few counts were recorded for this clonotype. The chain links TRBV7-9 to TRBJ2-5; TRBD1 matches 9 bases. Germline V CDR1 and CDR2: SEHNR, FQNEAQ (reference sequence). V lost 3 bases to trimming and J lost 5 bases; unmatched junction nucleotides: 10. The CDR3 consists of 16 residues. Here the CDR3 reads CASSFQTGGEAETQYF. The CDR3 DNA follows: TGTGCCAGCAGCTTCCAAACAGGGGGCGAAGCGGAGACCCAGTACTTC.